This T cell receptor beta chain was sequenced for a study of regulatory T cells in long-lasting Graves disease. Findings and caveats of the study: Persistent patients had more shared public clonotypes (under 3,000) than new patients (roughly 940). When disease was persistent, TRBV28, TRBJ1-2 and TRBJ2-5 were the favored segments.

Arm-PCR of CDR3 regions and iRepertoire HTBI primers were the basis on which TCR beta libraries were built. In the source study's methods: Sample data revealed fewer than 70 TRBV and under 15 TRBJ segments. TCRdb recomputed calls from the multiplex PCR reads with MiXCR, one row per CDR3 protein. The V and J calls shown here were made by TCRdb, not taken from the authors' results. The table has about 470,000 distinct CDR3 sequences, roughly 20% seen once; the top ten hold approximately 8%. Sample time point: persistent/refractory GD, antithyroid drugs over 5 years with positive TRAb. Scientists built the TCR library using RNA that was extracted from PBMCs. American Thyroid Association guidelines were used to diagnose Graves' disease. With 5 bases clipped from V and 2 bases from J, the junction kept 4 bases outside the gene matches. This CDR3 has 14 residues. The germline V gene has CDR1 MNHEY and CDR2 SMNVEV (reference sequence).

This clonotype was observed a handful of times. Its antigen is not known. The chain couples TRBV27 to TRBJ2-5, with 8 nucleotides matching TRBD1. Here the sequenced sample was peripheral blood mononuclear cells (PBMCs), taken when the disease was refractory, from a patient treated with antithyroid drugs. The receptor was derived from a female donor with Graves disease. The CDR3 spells CASSKGTGQETQYF. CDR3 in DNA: TGTGCCAGCAGTAAAGGGACAGGACAAGAGACCCAGTACTTC.